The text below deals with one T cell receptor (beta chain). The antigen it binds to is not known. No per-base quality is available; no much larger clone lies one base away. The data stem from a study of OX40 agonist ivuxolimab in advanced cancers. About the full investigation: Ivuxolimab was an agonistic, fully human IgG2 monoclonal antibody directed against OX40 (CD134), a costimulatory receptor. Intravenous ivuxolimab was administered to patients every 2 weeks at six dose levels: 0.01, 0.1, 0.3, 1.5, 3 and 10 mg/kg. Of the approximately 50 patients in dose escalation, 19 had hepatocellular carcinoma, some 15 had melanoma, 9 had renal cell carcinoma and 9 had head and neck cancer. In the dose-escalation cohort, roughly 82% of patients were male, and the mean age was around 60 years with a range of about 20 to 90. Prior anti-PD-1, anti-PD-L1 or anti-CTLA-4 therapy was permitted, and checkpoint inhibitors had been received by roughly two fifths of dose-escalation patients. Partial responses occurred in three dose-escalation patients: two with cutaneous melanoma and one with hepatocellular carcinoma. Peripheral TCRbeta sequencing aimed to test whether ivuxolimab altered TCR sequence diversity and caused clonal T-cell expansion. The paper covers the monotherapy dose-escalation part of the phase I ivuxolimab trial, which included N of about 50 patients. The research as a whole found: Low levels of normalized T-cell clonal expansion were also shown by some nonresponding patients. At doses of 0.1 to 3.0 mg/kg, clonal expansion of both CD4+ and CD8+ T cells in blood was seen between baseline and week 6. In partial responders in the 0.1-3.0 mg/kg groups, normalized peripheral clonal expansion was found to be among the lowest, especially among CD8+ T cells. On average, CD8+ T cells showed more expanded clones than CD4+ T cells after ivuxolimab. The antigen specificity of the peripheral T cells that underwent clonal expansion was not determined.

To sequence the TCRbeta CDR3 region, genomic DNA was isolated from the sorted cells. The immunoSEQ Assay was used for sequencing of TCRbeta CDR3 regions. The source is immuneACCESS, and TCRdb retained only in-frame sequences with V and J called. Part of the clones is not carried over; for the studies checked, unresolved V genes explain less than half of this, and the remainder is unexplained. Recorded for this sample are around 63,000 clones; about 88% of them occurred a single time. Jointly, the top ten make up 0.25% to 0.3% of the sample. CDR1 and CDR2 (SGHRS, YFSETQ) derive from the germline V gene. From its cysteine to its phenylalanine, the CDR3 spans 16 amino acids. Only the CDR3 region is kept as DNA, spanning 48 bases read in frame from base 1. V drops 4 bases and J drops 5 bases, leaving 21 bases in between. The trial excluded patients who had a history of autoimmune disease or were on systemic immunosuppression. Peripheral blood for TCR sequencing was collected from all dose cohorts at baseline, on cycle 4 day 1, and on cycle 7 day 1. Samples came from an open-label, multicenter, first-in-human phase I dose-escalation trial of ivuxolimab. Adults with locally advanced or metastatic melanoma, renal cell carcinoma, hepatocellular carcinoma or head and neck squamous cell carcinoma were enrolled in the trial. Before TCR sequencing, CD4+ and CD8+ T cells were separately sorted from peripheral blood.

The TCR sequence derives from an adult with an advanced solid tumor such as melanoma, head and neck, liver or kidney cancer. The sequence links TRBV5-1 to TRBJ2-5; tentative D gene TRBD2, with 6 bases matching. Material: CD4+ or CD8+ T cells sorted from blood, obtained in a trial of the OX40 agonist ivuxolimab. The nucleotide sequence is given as TGCGCCAGCAGCCGTGGGACGCTGGGACTGGTGGAGACCCAGTACTTC. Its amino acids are CASSRGTLGLVETQYF.